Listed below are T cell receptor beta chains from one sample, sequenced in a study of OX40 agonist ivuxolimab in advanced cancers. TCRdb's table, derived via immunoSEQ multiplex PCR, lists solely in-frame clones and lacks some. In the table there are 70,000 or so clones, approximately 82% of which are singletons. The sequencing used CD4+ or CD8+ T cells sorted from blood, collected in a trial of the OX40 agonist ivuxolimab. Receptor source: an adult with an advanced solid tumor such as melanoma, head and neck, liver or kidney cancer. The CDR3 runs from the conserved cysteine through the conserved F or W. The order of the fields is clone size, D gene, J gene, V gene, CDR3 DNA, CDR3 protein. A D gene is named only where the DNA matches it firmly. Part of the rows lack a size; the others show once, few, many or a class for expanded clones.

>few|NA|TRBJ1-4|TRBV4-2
TGTGCCAGCAGCCAAGTGCAGGGCAGAAATGAAAAACTGTTTTTT
CASSQVQGRNEKLFF
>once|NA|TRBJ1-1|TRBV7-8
TGTGCCAGCAGCTTAAGGTCCGGGCAGGATGAAGCTTTCTTT
CASSLRSGQDEAFF
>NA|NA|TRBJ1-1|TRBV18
TGTGCCAGCTCAACCGGGGGCACTGAAGCTTTCTTT
CASSTGGTEAFF
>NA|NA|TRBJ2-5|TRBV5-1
TGCGCCAGCAGCGGTCAACTCCAAGAGACCCAGTACTTC
CASSGQLQETQYF
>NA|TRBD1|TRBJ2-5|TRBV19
TGTGCCAGTAGCCCGACAGGGGCCCCAGAGACCCAGTACTTC
CASSPTGAPETQYF
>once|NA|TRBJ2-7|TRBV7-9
TGTGCCAGCAGACGGACTGTATCCTACGAGCAGTACTTC
CASRRTVSYEQYF
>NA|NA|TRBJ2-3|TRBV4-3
TGCGCCAGCAGCCAAGATTTGGGAGGGGGCGGCACAGATACGCAGTATTTT
CASSQDLGGGGTDTQYF
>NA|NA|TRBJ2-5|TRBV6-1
TGTGCCAGCAAAGTTGGGGGGACTCTACAGTACTTC
CASKVGGTLQYF
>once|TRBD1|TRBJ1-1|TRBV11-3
TGTGCCAGCAGCTTAGTAAGGACAGGGGCTGAAGCTTTCTTT
CASSLVRTGAEAFF
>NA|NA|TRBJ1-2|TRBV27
TGTGCCAGCAGCCCCCGGACAGAAAAGTATGGCTACACCTTC
CASSPRTEKYGYTF
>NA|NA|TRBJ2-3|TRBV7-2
TGTGCCAGCAGCTTAGGCCCCCTAGGGACAGATACGCAGTATTTT
CASSLGPLGTDTQYF
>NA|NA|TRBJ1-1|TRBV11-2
TGTGCCAGCAGAGTATGGGACACTGAAGCTTTCTTT
CASRVWDTEAFF
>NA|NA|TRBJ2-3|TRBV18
TGTGCCAGCTCACCTACCCCGCCGGGTTCGTCCTCCACAGATACGCAGTATTTT
CASSPTPPGSSSTDTQYF
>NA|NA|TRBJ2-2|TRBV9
TGTGCCAGCAGCTCTGGTATAGGGGAGCTGTTTTTT
CASSSGIGELFF
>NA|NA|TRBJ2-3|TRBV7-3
TGTGCCAGCAGCTTAACGTCAGTAGGCACAGATACGCAGTATTTT
CASSLTSVGTDTQYF
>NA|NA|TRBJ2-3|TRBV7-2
TGTGCCAGCACCCCGGGACGGGTCACAGATACGCAGTATTTT
CASTPGRVTDTQYF
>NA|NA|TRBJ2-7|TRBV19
TGTGCCAGTAGTATGGACAAACACTACGAGCAGTACTTC
CASSMDKHYEQYF
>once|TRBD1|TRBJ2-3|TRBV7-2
TGTGCCAGCAGCTTAAACCGACAGGGGAGCGGAGATACGCAGTATTTT
CASSLNRQGSGDTQYF
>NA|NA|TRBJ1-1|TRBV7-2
TGTGCCAGCAGCCCGCGGGAGAACACTGAAGCTTTCTTT
CASSPRENTEAFF
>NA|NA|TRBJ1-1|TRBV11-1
TGTGCCAGCAGCCTCAACTGGGCCACTGAAGCTTTCTTT
CASSLNWATEAFF
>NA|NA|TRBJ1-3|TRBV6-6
TGTGCCAGCAGTTTAACAGGTGTTGGAAACACCATATATTTT
CASSLTGVGNTIYF
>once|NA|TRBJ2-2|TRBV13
TGTGCCAGCAGCCCCCGACTGGACGGGGAGCTGTTTTTT
CASSPRLDGELFF
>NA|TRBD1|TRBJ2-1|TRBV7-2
TGTGCCAGCAGCACCACCACAGGGGGCAATGAGCAGTTCTTC
CASSTTTGGNEQFF
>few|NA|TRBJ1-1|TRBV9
TGTGCCAGCAGCGTAGCTCTGAACACTGAAGCTTTCTTT
CASSVALNTEAFF
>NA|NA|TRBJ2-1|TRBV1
TGCACCAGCAGCCATTCCCGGAACAGGAGCTCCTACAATGAACAGTTCTTC
CTSSHSRNRSSYNEQFF
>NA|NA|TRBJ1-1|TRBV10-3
TGTGCCATCATTACCGGTAGCGGAGGTGAAGCTTTCTTT
CAIITGSGGEAFF
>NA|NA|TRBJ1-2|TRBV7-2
TGTGCCAGCAGTCAGGGGAGGACATCGGGGAACGCGGGCTACACCTTC
CASSQGRTSGNAGYTF
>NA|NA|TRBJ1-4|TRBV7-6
TGTGCCAGCAGCTTTCAGGACAGTCGAGGGGAAAAACTGTTTTTT
CASSFQDSRGEKLFF
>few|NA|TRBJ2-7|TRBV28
TGTGCCAGCAGTTTAGAGGTGGGGGAGCAGTACTTC
CASSLEVGEQYF
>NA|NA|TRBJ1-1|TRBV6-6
TGTGCCAGCACCCCTTCAGACCCTGTTGAAGCTTTCTTT
CASTPSDPVEAFF
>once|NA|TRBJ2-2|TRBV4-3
TGCGCCAGCAGCCAAGATATCCAGCATCACACCGGGGAGCTGTTTTTT
CASSQDIQHHTGELFF
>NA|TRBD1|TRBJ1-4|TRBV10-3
TGTGCCATCAGTGAATCCGCCGGGACAGGGGATGAAAAACTGTTTTTT
CAISESAGTGDEKLFF
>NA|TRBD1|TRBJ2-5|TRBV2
TGTGCCAGCAGTGGGCCAGGGGGCGCCGAGACCCAGTACTTC
CASSGPGGAETQYF
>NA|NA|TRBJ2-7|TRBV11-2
TGTGCCAGCAGCTCGCTAGGGAAGGGAACCTACGAGCAGTACTTC
CASSSLGKGTYEQYF
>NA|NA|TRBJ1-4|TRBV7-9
TGTGCCAGCAGATTACACGGGAATGAAAAACTGTTTTTT
CASRLHGNEKLFF
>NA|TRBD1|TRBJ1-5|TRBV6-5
TGTGCCAGCAGGCCGGGACAGGGGGATCAGCCCCAGCATTTT
CASRPGQGDQPQHF
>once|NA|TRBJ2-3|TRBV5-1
TGCGCCAGCAGCAAGAGCTCGGGAGTCACAGATACGCAGTATTTT
CASSKSSGVTDTQYF
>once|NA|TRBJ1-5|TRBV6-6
TGTGCCAGCAGTTACGACGGGAATCAGCCCCAGCATTTT
CASSYDGNQPQHF
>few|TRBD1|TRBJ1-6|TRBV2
TGTGCCAGCAGCCCGGGACAGGGGAATTCACCCCTCCACTTT
CASSPGQGNSPLHF
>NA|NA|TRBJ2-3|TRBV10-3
TGTGCCATCAGCCGTGGCTTTACAACAGATACGCAGTATTTT
CAISRGFTTDTQYF
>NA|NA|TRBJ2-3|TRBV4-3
TGCGCCAGCAGCCAAAGCCCCCTAAGCACAGATACGCAGTATTTT
CASSQSPLSTDTQYF
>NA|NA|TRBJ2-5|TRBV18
TGTGCCAGCTCACCCCGCGGCGATGCGGCGGGCCAGTACTTC
CASSPRGDAAGQYF
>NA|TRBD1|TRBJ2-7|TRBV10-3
TGTGCCATCAGTGGGCAGGGGGCGGTCGAGCAGTACTTC
CAISGQGAVEQYF
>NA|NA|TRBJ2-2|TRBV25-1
TGTGCCAGCAGTGAATTCGAGGGGCAGGGTCCAGGGGAGCTGTTTTTT
CASSEFEGQGPGELFF
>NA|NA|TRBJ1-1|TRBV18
TGTGCCAGCTCGTCCGGGGAGAATGAAGCTTTCTTT
CASSSGENEAFF
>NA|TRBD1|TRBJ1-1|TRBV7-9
TGTGCCAGCAGCTCACAGGGGGTCATGAACACTGAAGCTTTCTTT
CASSSQGVMNTEAFF
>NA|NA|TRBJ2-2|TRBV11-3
TGTGCCAGCAGCTTAGATCGCATTGGAGGGGGCCACACCGGGGAGCTGTTTTTT
CASSLDRIGGGHTGELFF
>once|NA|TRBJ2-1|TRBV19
TGTGCCAGTAGTCCTCGTGAGGCTGAGCAGTTCTTC
CASSPREAEQFF
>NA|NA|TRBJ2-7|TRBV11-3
TGTGCCAGCAGCTTATGGGGGTACGAGCAGTACTTC
CASSLWGYEQYF
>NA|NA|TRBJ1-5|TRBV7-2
TGTGCCAGCAGCTTAGTAGGGACGGCACTCAATCAGCCCCAGCATTTT
CASSLVGTALNQPQHF